Following are 18 T cell receptor beta chains from one sample sequenced in a study of T cells after somatic rescue of genetic block. Sequencing was performed with immunoSEQ multiplex PCR; in TCRdb, only in-frame clones are kept and a portion is missing. The sample contains about 12,000 clones, about 69% of which appear only once. The sequenced material came from peripheral blood mononuclear cells (PBMCs). The receptors stem from a boy aged 10-17 years.

The chain is built from TRBV6-5 and TRBJ2-7; D possibly corresponds to TRBD2 (7 bases). V lost 2 bases and J lost 5, with 13 bases in between. Per germline, CDR1 MNHEY and CDR2 SVGAGI. The CDR3 extends over 14 amino acids. DNA of the CDR3: TGTGCCAGCAGTTACAGGGGGGGCGGGGACGAGCAGTACTTC. This gives the protein CASSYRGGGDEQYF.

The rearrangement links TRBV27 to TRBJ2-7; D is unclear. The CDR3 consists of 15 residues. V dropped 1 base and J dropped 2 bases, with 12 bases sitting between them. The germline gives CDR1 MNHEY, CDR2 SMNVEV (reference sequence). The DNA for the CDR3 is TGTGCCAGCAGTTTATTGCCGGGCCAAGCCTACGAGCAGTACTTC. The encoded protein is CASSLLPGQAYEQYF.

This clone has only a few counts. The V gene is TRBV6-8, the J gene TRBJ2-7; 7 bases map to TRBD2. CDR1 is MNHGY and CDR2 is SAAAGT in the germline V gene. V shed 2 bases, J shed 6 bases, and the junction held 1 base outside the gene matches. The CDR3 runs 12 residues. The CDR3 nucleotides are TGTGCCAGCAGTTACCCGGGAGGCGAGCAGTACTTC. It codes for CASSYPGGEQYF.

Note on this clone: At one of its ends the junction is not consistent with the germline gene, which may arise from a read error. The V gene is TRBV6-5, the J gene TRBJ2-2; no firm D call. The CDR3 extends over 15 amino acids. CDR1 is MNHEY and CDR2 is SVGAGI in the germline V gene. The CDR3 spells CASSYLSPATGELFF. The CDR3 DNA is TGTGCCAGCAGCTACTTATCGCCAGCGACCGGGGAGCTGTTTTTT.

V usage is TRBV11-2 and J usage is TRBJ2-1; the D is unclear. This CDR3 has 16 amino acids. CDR1 SGHAT and CDR2 FQNNGV come from the germline V gene. V lost 5 bases and J 2 bases, leaving 16 bases between the germline ends. The CDR3 protein is CASSASLGGAYNEQFF. CDR3 DNA sequence: TGTGCCAGCAGCGCCAGCTTGGGCGGAGCCTACAATGAGCAGTTCTTC.

The chain is built from TRBV28 and TRBJ2-7; possible D gene TRBD2, 6 bases. Germline loops: CDR1 MDHEN, CDR2 SYDVKM. CDR3 length: 13 residues. Trimming cost V 6 bases and J 7 bases, with 16 bases left between them. The CDR3 sequence: CASSLLGGKEQYF. DNA for the CDR3: TGTGCCAGCAGCCTCTTGGGCGGGAAAGAGCAGTACTTC.

This sequence joins TRBV7-8 and TRBJ1-5; 9 bases align to TRBD1. The trim removed 1 base at V and 12 bases at J, leaving 10 bases unmatched. Germline V CDR1 and CDR2: SGHVS, FQNEAQ. This CDR3 has 15 residues. CDR3 coding DNA: TGTGCCAGCAGCTTAGGGACAGGGGCGCAAAGAGACCAGCATTTT. The encoded protein is CASSLGTGAQRDQHF.

The chain joins TRBV6-5 to TRBJ1-2; the D gene is possibly TRBD1 (6 bases). Trimming pared 6 bases from V and 3 bases from J, leaving 11 bases between. This CDR3 region has 13 residues. CDR1 is MNHEY, CDR2 SVGAGI, per germline. The DNA of the CDR3 is TGTGCCAGCAGCCCCGGGACACACTATGGCTACACCTTC. Its protein product is CASSPGTHYGYTF.

This sequence joins TRBV10-3 and TRBJ2-2; 9 nucleotides agree with TRBD1. From germline, CDR1 is ENHRY and CDR2 SYGVKD. The V segment lost 10 bases and the J segment 5 bases; nucleotides outside the gene matches: 8. CDR3 length: 14 residues. This CDR3 is CATIQGAGTGELFF. CDR3 in DNA: TGTGCCACAATACAGGGGGCGGGAACCGGGGAGCTGTTTTTT.

The chain combines TRBV11-1 with TRBJ2-3; TRBD1 matches at 8 bases. The trim removed 1 base at V and 2 bases at J, leaving 2 bases unmatched. The CDR3 totals 15 residues. Germline V gives CDR1 SGHAT, CDR2 FQDESV (reference sequence). Written as DNA, the CDR3 is TGTGCCAGCAGCTTAGGGGACAGGAACACAGATACGCAGTATTTT. Protein: CASSLGDRNTDTQYF.

The chain couples TRBV5-1 to TRBJ2-2; D not certain. The germline V gene encodes CDR1 SGHRS and CDR2 YFSETQ. Trimming took 4 bases from V and 4 from J, leaving 41 bases between them. This CDR3 has 24 residues. As DNA, the CDR3 is TGCGCCAGCAGCCTTGCCGGTCTTTATAGGGCGGAAGGATCCTTTAAATCGGGCACCGGGGAGCTGTTTTTT. It codes for CASSLAGLYRAEGSFKSGTGELFF.

A single count supports this clone. V gene TRBV9 combines with J gene TRBJ2-6, with TRBD1 as a possible D gene (6 bases). The CDR3 runs to 13 residues. Germline CDR1 is SGDLS and CDR2 is YYNGEE. Trimming took off 5 bases at V and 4 bases at J, with 7 bases between the two ends. DNA of the CDR3: TGTGCCAGCAGGGGGGCCGGGGCCAACGTCCTGACTTTC. Its translation is CASRGAGANVLTF.

The chain employs TRBV28 and TRBJ1-2, with D maybe TRBD1 (5 bases). This CDR3 has 13 residues. The germline V and J ends were trimmed by 6 bases and 3 bases, with 11 bases remaining between them. Germline V gene lookup returns CDR1 MDHEN and CDR2 SYDVKM. The CDR3: CASRWGADYGYTF. CDR3 DNA sequence: TGTGCCAGCAGGTGGGGCGCAGACTATGGCTACACCTTC.

V and J are TRBV5-8 and TRBJ2-7; D unresolved. Germline loops: CDR1 SGHTS, CDR2 YDEGEE. The V gene lost 3 bases and the J gene lost 9 bases, with 16 bases spanning the gap. This CDR3 contains 13 residues. CDR3: CASSSGPATVQYF. The CDR3 DNA is TGTGCCAGCAGCTCCGGGCCAGCAACCGTGCAGTACTTC.

This chain joins TRBV5-8 and TRBJ2-7; D gene ambiguous. CDR1 SGHTS and CDR2 YDEGEE come from the germline V gene. The V end was cut by 5 bases, the J end by 2 bases, with 14 bases between. CDR3 length: 14 amino acids. The CDR3 bases are TGTGCCAGCAGTCTTGAGACTTTTACCTACGAGCAGTACTTC. It is translated as CASSLETFTYEQYF. Full variable domain (outside the CDR3, taken from reference TRBV5-8 and TRBJ2-7): EAGVTQSPTHLIKTRGQQATLRCSPISGHTSVYWYQQALGLGLQFLLWYDEGEERNRGNFPPRFSGRQFPNYSSELNVNALELEDSALYLCASSLETFTYEQYFGPGTRLTVT.

V and J are TRBV2 and TRBJ2-5; 13 bases map to TRBD2. Germline V gene sequence: CDR1 SNHLY, CDR2 FYNNEI. Trimming at V came to 5 bases and at J to 4 bases, leaving 10 bases not matched to a gene. This CDR3 has 17 residues. This chain's CDR3 is CASSWGRLAGGLETQYF. The CDR3 DNA sequence: TGTGCCAGCAGTTGGGGTAGACTAGCGGGGGGTCTAGAGACCCAGTACTTC.

This sequence joins TRBV7-9 and TRBJ2-7, with 9 bases matching TRBD1. This CDR3 is 13 amino acids long. V shed 5 bases and J 2 bases; nucleotides not matched to a gene: 1. Germline loops: CDR1 SEHNR, CDR2 FQNEAQ (reference sequence). The CDR3 is CASSGDRAYEQYF. CDR3 bases: TGTGCCAGCAGCGGGGACAGGGCCTACGAGCAGTACTTC.

The chain joins TRBV15 to TRBJ1-1; unclear D gene. Trimming stripped 1 base from V and 5 bases from J, with 11 bases between. Germline loops: CDR1 LNHNV, CDR2 YYDKDF (reference sequence). This CDR3 spans 14 amino acids. In DNA, the CDR3 is TGTGCCACCAGCAGAGTAGCGGGGAGGACTGAAGCTTTCTTT. Translating it yields CATSRVAGRTEAFF. The full variable domain, its missing parts supplied by reference TRBV15 and TRBJ1-1, is DAMVIQNPRYQVTQFGKPVTLSCSQTLNHNVMYWYQQKSSQAPKLLFHYYDKDFNNEADTPDNFQSRRPNTSFCFLDIRSPGLGDTAMYLCATSRVAGRTEAFFGQGTRLTVV.